The 31 T cell receptor beta chains in this list originate from one sample, sequenced in a study of blood T cells in healthy people across ages. A second about 7 to 11 cycle PCR used barcoded and J-beta primers. TCRdb analysed the 5' RACE reads with MiXCR anew, one entry per CDR3 protein. The data hold around 940,000 distinct CDR3 sequences, with roughly 50% observed a single time. The source material was blood. These TCRs come from a woman aged 55-70 years in good health.

CDR3 in amino acids: CAISTTGRVSYEQYF. The CDR3 region has the DNA TGTGCCATCTCGACGACAGGACGCGTCTCCTACGAGCAGTACTTC. J is TRBJ2-7 and V is TRBV28, with D possibly matching TRBD1 (6 bases). Trimming cost V 10 bases and J 0 bases, with 19 bases left between them. Germline V gene data show CDR1 as MDHEN and CDR2 as SYDVKM. This CDR3 spans 15 amino acids. The full variable domain, with the rest looked up from reference TRBV28 and TRBJ2-7, is DVKVTQSSRYLVKRTGEKVFLECVQDMDHENMFWYRQDPGLGLRLIYFSYDVKMKEKGDIPEGYSVSREKKERFSLILESASTNQTSMYLCAISTTGRVSYEQYFGPGTRLTVT.

This chain links TRBV29-1 with TRBJ1-2, with 7 bases lining up with TRBD1. V lost 7 bases, J lost 7 bases, and 6 bases stayed unmatched. This CDR3 is 11 amino acids long. Germline V gene lookup returns CDR1 SQVTM and CDR2 ANQGSEA. DNA for the CDR3: TGCAGCGAATCGACAGGGAGTGGCTACACCTTC. The encoded protein is CSESTGSGYTF.

This clonotype was counted between two and nine times. This chain connects TRBV7-9 to TRBJ2-5; D is perhaps TRBD2 (5 bases). This CDR3 is built from 13 residues. V was clipped by 6 bases and J by 11 bases, with 19 bases between them. Germline V gene lookup returns CDR1 SEHNR and CDR2 FQNEAQ (reference sequence). The CDR3 DNA is TGTGCCAGCAGTCCCGACCTCCCCGGGGAGCAGTACTTC. Protein sequence: CASSPDLPGEQYF.

This clonotype was seen a handful of times. This chain connects TRBV7-9 to TRBJ1-2, with TRBD1 matching 9 bases. CDR3 length: 14 amino acids. With 5 bases clipped from V and 5 bases from J, the junction kept 6 bases outside the gene matches. Germline-derived CDR1 and CDR2 are SEHNR and FQNEAQ (reference sequence). The CDR3 sequence is CASSLGQGLYGYTF. The CDR3 DNA sequence: TGTGCCAGCAGCCTGGGACAGGGCTTATATGGCTACACCTTC.

As for this clonotype: A junction end diverges from the germline sequence, so it may reflect a read error. The gene calls are TRBV27 and TRBJ2-6; D tentatively fits TRBD1 or TRBD2 (6 bases each). Germline V gene data show CDR1 as MNHEY and CDR2 as SMNVEV (reference sequence). The CDR3 loop spans 19 amino acids. CDR3 DNA sequence: TGTGCCAGCAGTTTATTTAAGTGGGGGGATCTTTCGGGGGCCAACATCCTGACTTTC. Translating it yields CASSLFKWGDLSGANILTF.

The chain is built from TRBV2 and TRBJ1-5; possibly TRBD1 for D (5 bases). The CDR3 has 14 amino acids. Germline CDR1 and CDR2: SNHLY and FYNNEI. Trimming pared 0 bases from V and 12 bases from J, leaving 15 bases between. In nucleotides, the CDR3 is TGTGCCAGCAGTGAAGCCGGTCGGGGCAGTATCCAGCATTTT. Residues: CASSEAGRGSIQHF. The entire variable domain, with the rest obtained from reference TRBV2 and TRBJ1-5, is as follows: EPEVTQTPSHQVTQMGQEVILRCVPISNHLYFYWYRQILGQKVEFLVSFYNNEISEKSEIFDDQFSVERPDGSNFTLKIRSTKLEDSAMYFCASSEAGRGSIQHFGDGTRLSIL.

Points on this clonotype: One junction end disagrees with the germline gene, perhaps due to a read error. The V call is TRBV4-2, the J call TRBJ1-2, with D possibly being TRBD1 (5 bases). CDR1 is LGHNA and CDR2 is YNFKEQ in the germline V gene. CDR3 length equals 15 residues. The CDR3 reads CASGQAGQTYYGYTF. In nucleotides, the CDR3 is TGTGCCAGCGGCCAAGCGGGGCAGACTTACTATGGCTACACCTTC.

The CDR3 here is CASSLAGVTTDTQYF. The CDR3, as DNA: TGTGCCAGCAGCTTAGCGGGAGTTACGACAGATACGCAGTATTTT. The rearrangement links TRBV7-2 to TRBJ2-3; D is possibly TRBD2 (5 bases). Between the trimmed V and J ends, which lost 0 bases and 3 bases, there was a span of 10 bases. CDR3 length: 15 amino acids. Germline CDR1 reads SGHTA; CDR2 reads FQGNSA.

In its sample, this clonotype was seen a few times. The chain links TRBV7-2 to TRBJ2-3; TRBD1 matches at 7 bases. Germline V gene lookup returns CDR1 SGHTA and CDR2 FQGNSA. After removal of 0 bases from V and 3 bases from J, the junction contained 6 bases not matched to a gene. This CDR3 comprises 16 residues. CDR3 nucleotide sequence: TGTGCCAGCAGCTTAGCTGGGACAGTTACGACAGATACGCAGTATTTT. Translating it yields CASSLAGTVTTDTQYF.

This rearrangement joins TRBV14 to TRBJ2-5; the D gene could be TRBD1 or TRBD2 (5 bases each). The CDR3 has 15 amino acids. Germline CDR1 and CDR2: SGHDN and FVKESK. Trimming shortened V by 1 base and J by 1 base, and 10 bases separated the two germline ends. CDR3 residues: CASSQVWGPQETQYF. In DNA form, the CDR3 reads TGTGCCAGCAGCCAAGTGTGGGGACCCCAAGAGACCCAGTACTTC.

The chain couples TRBV7-8 to TRBJ2-7; D gene unclear. V shed 5 bases and J shed 2 bases, with 16 bases lying between them. Germline loops: CDR1 SGHVS, CDR2 FQNEAQ. This CDR3 has 15 amino acids. CDR3 protein: CASSRLRDGPYEQYF. The CDR3 DNA sequence: TGTGCCAGCAGCCGATTACGAGACGGCCCCTACGAGCAGTACTTC.

The V and J genes are TRBV4-3 and TRBJ2-3; D might be TRBD2 (6 bases). Trimming removed 4 bases from V and 2 bases from J, with 10 bases in between. From germline, CDR1 is LGHNA and CDR2 YSLEER. The CDR3 consists of 14 residues. CDR3 amino acids: CASSPSGDTDTQYF. The CDR3 DNA reads as TGCGCCAGCAGCCCCTCGGGGGACACAGATACGCAGTATTTT.

The chain combines TRBV27 with TRBJ2-7; D unresolved. Germline V gene sequence: CDR1 MNHEY, CDR2 SMNVEV (reference sequence). This CDR3 is built from 15 residues. Trimming removed 1 base from V and 1 base from J, with 11 bases in between. The CDR3 region is CASSLYGAPSYEQYF. The DNA of the CDR3 is TGTGCCAGCAGTTTATACGGTGCCCCTTCCTACGAGCAGTACTTC.

This clonotype was seen just once. Here the CDR3 DNA reads TGCAGTGCTAGATCGGGACAGAGCTACAATGAGCAGTTCTTC. Translated, it gives CSARSGQSYNEQFF. This chain uses TRBV20-1 with TRBJ2-1, with 7 nucleotides matching TRBD1. The V gene end was trimmed by 2 bases and the J gene end by 3 bases; junction bases not matched to a gene: 4. The CDR3 sequence is 14 residues long. In germline, CDR1 is DFQATT, CDR2 SNEGSKA (reference sequence).

The chain couples TRBV5-1 to TRBJ2-5; 9 bases match TRBD2. The V gene end was trimmed by 4 bases and the J gene end by 7 bases; junction bases not matched to a gene: 5. The germline CDR1 and CDR2 sequences are SGHRS and YFSETQ. The length of the CDR3 is 13 residues. The CDR3 DNA sequence: TGCGCCAGCAGCCGGCTAGCGGGAATGACCCAGTACTTC. Translating it yields CASSRLAGMTQYF.

The V and J genes are TRBV2 and TRBJ2-4, with TRBD2 identical over 8 bases. Judging by the DNA end, TRBJ2-7 fits better; the J call may be wrong. There are 14 residues in the CDR3. Germline CDR1 SNHLY, CDR2 FYNNEI. CDR3 amino acids: CASSRREEGYEQYF. The CDR3 DNA reads as TGTGCCAGCAGTCGGCGGGAGGAGGGCTACGAGCAGTACTTC.

The rearrangement uses TRBV11-2 and TRBJ2-5; D might be TRBD1 (5 bases). Germline V gives CDR1 SGHAT, CDR2 FQNNGV. V gave up 1 base and J gave up 4 bases, with 16 bases separating them. The CDR3 covers 16 residues. Here the CDR3 DNA reads TGTGCCAGCAGCTTAGGCGTTAGGGGTTTAGGAGAGACCCAGTACTTC. This codes for CASSLGVRGLGETQYF.

Only a few counts were recorded for this clonotype. The V and J genes are TRBV3-1 and TRBJ2-7; 11 bases agree with TRBD2. V gave up 4 bases and J gave up 5 bases; unmatched junction bases: 10. The length of the CDR3 is 16 residues. Germline assignment: CDR1 LGHDT and CDR2 YNNKEL (reference sequence). The CDR3 protein is CASSPDRLAGYHEQYF. As DNA, the CDR3 is TGTGCCAGCAGCCCAGACCGACTAGCGGGGTATCACGAGCAGTACTTC.

V gene TRBV30 combines with J gene TRBJ2-3, with D perhaps matching TRBD2 (6 bases). The CDR3 contains 14 residues. Germline V gene lookup returns CDR1 GTSNPN and CDR2 SVGIG (reference sequence). Trimming took off 3 bases at V and 3 bases at J, with 13 bases between the two ends. The DNA for the CDR3 is TGTGCCTGGAGGATAGCGGAAGCAACAGATACGCAGTATTTT. Its protein product is CAWRIAEATDTQYF.

This clonotype showed up just a few times. In nucleotides, the CDR3 is TGTGCCAGCAGCTTAGCCCTCGGGAGTCGCACAGATACGCAGTATTTT. Its protein product is CASSLALGSRTDTQYF. The chain recombines TRBV11-2 with TRBJ2-3, with D possibly being TRBD2 (6 bases). The germline V gene has CDR1 SGHAT and CDR2 FQNNGV. V lost 1 base and J 1 base, leaving 12 bases between the germline ends. This CDR3 has 16 residues.

The rearrangement links TRBV13 to TRBJ1-1; D is perhaps TRBD1 (6 bases). CDR3 length: 15 amino acids. V dropped 5 bases and J dropped 5 bases, with 18 bases sitting between them. Germline V lookup: CDR1 PRHDT, CDR2 FYEKMQ (reference sequence). DNA of the CDR3: TGTGCCAGCAGCCCGAGAGGGGGGGGCTCTACTGAAGCTTTCTTT. It is translated as CASSPRGGGSTEAFF.

The V gene is TRBV2, the J gene TRBJ2-5, with 7 bases matching TRBD1. The J call may not be correct, given that the DNA end is closer to TRBJ2-7. The CDR3 extends over 13 amino acids. The germline V gene encodes CDR1 SNHLY and CDR2 FYNNEI. The CDR3 loop is CASSPWTGVEQYF. The CDR3 coding sequence is TGTGCCAGCAGTCCATGGACAGGCGTCGAGCAGTACTTC.

This clonotype was picked up a small number of times. The chain is built from TRBV7-2 and TRBJ2-1; either TRBD1 or TRBD2 may supply D (5 bases each). Germline CDR1 reads SGHTA; CDR2 reads FQGNSA. This CDR3 contains 16 residues. V dropped 10 bases and J dropped 0 bases, with 19 bases sitting between them. CDR3 amino acids: CATRSRSGGSYNEQFF. The CDR3 nucleotides read TGTGCCACCCGGTCCCGTAGTGGGGGCTCCTACAATGAGCAGTTCTTC.

The chain is built from TRBV20-1 and TRBJ2-7, with 9 bases aligning to TRBD1. CDR3 size: 15 residues. J gave up 3 bases and V 6 bases, and 12 bases lay outside the gene matches. Germline V gene sequence: CDR1 DFQATT, CDR2 SNEGSKA (reference sequence). Here the CDR3 DNA reads TGCAGTGCCCGGATCCGGGACAGGGATTTCTACGAGCAGTACTTC. Translation gives CSARIRDRDFYEQYF.

Here the CDR3 reads CASSLARDVGTDTQYF. The CDR3 bases are TGCGCCAGCAGCTTGGCGCGGGATGTAGGCACAGATACGCAGTATTTT. J is TRBJ2-3 and V is TRBV5-1, with D perhaps TRBD2 (6 bases). V dropped 0 bases and J dropped 1 base, with 12 bases sitting between them. Germline CDR1 and CDR2: SGHRS and YFSETQ. This CDR3 has 16 residues.

Concerning this clonotype itself: A much bigger clone sits one base away, suggesting this may be a read error. The chain is built from TRBV4-1 and TRBJ2-7; no firm D call. The DNA matches TRBJ2-1 better at its end, which makes the J call doubtful. Germline V lookup: CDR1 MGHRA, CDR2 YSYEKL. The CDR3 is 15 residues long. CDR3 protein: CASSQFGLGKYEQFF. CDR3 in DNA: TGCGCCAGCAGCCAATTCGGGCTAGGTAAATACGAGCAGTTCTTC.

The gene calls are TRBV14 and TRBJ1-2; D is uncertain. The V gene's germline CDR1 is SGHDN and CDR2 FVKESK. The CDR3 has 15 amino acids. V was clipped by 1 base and J by 8 bases, with 17 bases between them. CDR3: CASSQGAKTTRGYTF. In DNA, the CDR3 is TGTGCCAGCAGCCAAGGAGCAAAGACAACACGAGGCTACACCTTC.

This clonotype was observed a handful of times. The V call is TRBV27, the J call TRBJ2-5, with D possibly being TRBD1 (5 bases). Trimming cost V 2 bases and J 3 bases, with 10 bases left between them. Germline lookup yields CDR1 MNHEY and CDR2 SMNVEV (reference sequence). There are 14 residues in the CDR3. In DNA form, the CDR3 reads TGTGCCAGCAGTTTAATCTTAGGGGAAGAGACCCAGTACTTC. Its protein product is CASSLILGEETQYF.

The chain combines TRBV12-3 or TRBV12-4 with TRBJ2-1, with D hard to call. The CDR3 covers 14 residues. With 5 bases removed from V and 9 bases from J, the gap between germline ends came to 17 bases. CDR3 bases: TGTGCCAGCAGTCTAGGAATTTTTCAATTTGAGCAGTTCTTC. Translating it yields CASSLGIFQFEQFF.

The rearrangement joins TRBV6-1 to TRBJ2-7; 12 positions match TRBD2. V shed 7 bases and J 7 bases; nucleotides not matched to a gene: 23. CDR3 size: 19 residues. Per the germline V gene, CDR1 is MNHNS and CDR2 is SASEGT. The CDR3 coding sequence is TGTGCCAGCACCATCTCTCCTCTATGGGCTAGCGGGAGGGTAGGGGAGCAGTACTTC. It is translated as CASTISPLWASGRVGEQYF.

The V and J genes are TRBV28 and TRBJ2-4; weak D call: TRBD2 (5 bases). V lost 4 bases to trimming and J lost 7 bases, with 23 bases between them. The CDR3 has 17 amino acids. Looked up from germline, CDR1 is MDHEN and CDR2 is SYDVKM. CDR3 coding DNA: TGTGCCAGCAGTTCATCCAGCGGTTCTCCGAGTAGGAACATTCAGTACTTC. Translation gives CASSSSSGSPSRNIQYF. The variable domain in full, completed from reference TRBV28 and TRBJ2-4, reads DVKVTQSSRYLVKRTGEKVFLECVQDMDHENMFWYRQDPGLGLRLIYFSYDVKMKEKGDIPEGYSVSREKKERFSLILESASTNQTSMYLCASSSSSGSPSRNIQYFGAGTRLSVL.